This T cell receptor beta chain was sequenced during a study of cytomegalovirus exposure and HLA in healthy donors. Generated by immunoSEQ multiplex PCR, the TCRdb table keeps only in-frame clones and is missing some. The table shows 160,000 or so clones, with 86% occurring only once. Germline V gives CDR1 MDHEN, CDR2 SYDVKM. CDR3 length: 19 amino acids. V trimming: 2 bases; J trimming: 3 bases; junction bases outside the gene matches: 16. The J gene is TRBJ2-7, the V gene TRBV28, with 10 positions matching TRBD1. The clonotype comes from a man between 18 and 29 years old in good health and CMV-seropositive. Sequenced input: PBMCs. The CDR3 DNA sequence: TGTGCCAGCAGTTTAGTGGGACAGGGGTTCCAGCGGCGATACTACGAGCAGTACTTC. Translation gives CASSLVGQGFQRRYYEQYF.